Listed below are T cell receptor beta chains from one sample, sequenced in a study of response to subunit inactivated influenza vaccine. MiXCR was run by TCRdb on the RT-PCR reads, yielding one entry per CDR3 protein. The sample carries about 540,000 distinct CDR3 sequences, less than 25% recorded once. These data are also associated with another study on T cells expressing NK-cell markers.

Sequencing was performed on CD4+ T cells sorted from PBMCs, taken about 11 days after vaccination. These receptors originate from a man between 50 and 59 years old who received an inactivated influenza vaccine. CDR3s include the opening cysteine and the closing phenylalanine or tryptophan. A D gene is named only where the DNA matches it firmly. Size is omitted from some rows. Given values are once, few, many or a class for expanded clones.

D gene	V gene	J gene	clone size	CDR3 DNA	CDR3 protein
TRBD1	TRBV12-3/TRBV12-4	TRBJ1-5	few	TGTGCCAGCAGACCAACAGGGGGCAATCAGCCCCAGCATTTT	CASRPTGGNQPQHF
TRBD1	TRBV11-2	TRBJ1-2	-	TGTGCCGGCAGCTTAGGGACAGGCCCCTCCTATGGCTACACCTTC	CAGSLGTGPSYGYTF
TRBD1	TRBV29-1	TRBJ2-7	few	TGCAGCGTTGGGGACAGGGGTTCCTACGAGCAGTACTTC	CSVGDRGSYEQYF
-	TRBV6-2/TRBV6-3	TRBJ2-7	-	TGTGCCAGCAGTAGTATCAGGGAGCAGTACTTC	CASSSIREQYF
TRBD1	TRBV5-1	TRBJ2-2	-	TGCGCCAGCAGCCAGGGACAGGGAGCGAACACCGGGGAGCTGTTTTTT	CASSQGQGANTGELFF
-	TRBV25-1	TRBJ1-2	many	TGTGCCAGCAGTGGGGCCAGGGCGTTTCGTGGCTACACCTTC	CASSGARAFRGYTF
TRBD1	TRBV28	TRBJ2-2	many	TGCGCCAGCAGCACGGGACAGGGGAACACCGGGGAGCTGTTTTTT	CASSTGQGNTGELFF
-	TRBV28	TRBJ2-7	-	TGTGCCAGCAGTTTATTCCGGGGACCGGGCGCAGCCTACGAGCAGTACTTC	CASSLFRGPGAAYEQYF
-	TRBV20-1	TRBJ2-7	few	TGCAGTCCAGGGGAGGACGAGCAGTACTTC	CSPGEDEQYF
TRBD2	TRBV3-1	TRBJ2-7	-	TGTGCCAGCAGCCGCCTCGGGAGCGGGATTAAGTCCCACGAGCAGTACTTC	CASSRLGSGIKSHEQYF
TRBD1	TRBV12-3/TRBV12-4	TRBJ1-2	few	TGTGCCAGCAGAAGAACCGGACAGGGACGAAACTATGGCTACACCTTC	CASRRTGQGRNYGYTF
-	TRBV20-1	TRBJ1-5	few	TGCAGTGCCTCTTGGGACCTGGGCAATCAGCCCCAGCATTTT	CSASWDLGNQPQHF
-	TRBV7-9	TRBJ1-1	-	TGTGCCAGCAGCTTAGAGGGACCTTTCTTT	CASSLEGPFF
-	TRBV6-5	TRBJ2-3	-	TGTGCCAGCAGTTACTACCGGGGCGCGGGTACGCAGTATTTT	CASSYYRGAGTQYF
-	TRBV6-5	TRBJ1-2	few	TGTGCCAGCAGTTACATGGCAGGGCGGGATGGCTACACCTTC	CASSYMAGRDGYTF
-	TRBV5-1	TRBJ2-3	many	TGCGCCAGCAGCTCCAGTATGGATACGCAGTATTTT	CASSSSMDTQYF
-	TRBV6-1	TRBJ2-7	-	TGTGCCAGCAGGGGAGGGGGGCGATACGAGCAGTACTTC	CASRGGGRYEQYF
TRBD2	TRBV7-9	TRBJ2-1	few	TGTGCCAGCAGGTCTAGCGGGGGGGCGGCCAATGAGCAGTTCTTC	CASRSSGGAANEQFF
-	TRBV7-9	TRBJ2-5	-	TGTGCCAGCAGCATCGGGGACTTGTACCAAGAGACCCAGTACTTC	CASSIGDLYQETQYF
-	TRBV7-8	TRBJ2-2	few	TGTGCCAGCAGCTTTGTCACCGGGGAGCTGTTTTTT	CASSFVTGELFF
-	TRBV20-1	TRBJ2-1	-	TGCAGTGCTTACCGCGCAGGCTACAATGAGCAGTTCTTC	CSAYRAGYNEQFF
TRBD1	TRBV28	TRBJ2-7	few	TGTGCCAGCAGTTTAGCGATAAGGCAGGGGGCGCAGCAGTACTTC	CASSLAIRQGAQQYF